These T cell receptor beta chains were read from a single sample in a study of vaccination effects on CD4 cells after COVID-19. What these receptors recognize is not known. Profiled with immunoSEQ multiplex PCR; TCRdb holds only in-frame clones, not every one. The table shows some 28,000 clones, with less than 75% occurring only once. This material consisted of CD4+ T cells from PBMCs cultured without peptide, taken before COVID-19 vaccination. These receptors all come from a human donor who received a COVID-19 vaccine. Each CDR3 is given with its conserved first and last residue. Each record gives: CDR3 protein, CDR3 DNA, J gene, clone size, V gene, D gene. The D gene is left open where the match is weak. Expanded clones are given a class, and other clones once, few, many or no size at all.

CDR3 protein: CASSLGYVGGYNEQFF
CDR3 DNA: TGTGCCAGCAGCTTAGGATACGTAGGGGGGTACAATGAGCAGTTCTTC
J gene: TRBJ2-1
clone size: few
V gene: TRBV7-2
D gene: NA

CDR3 protein: CASSQQRRGLSNTGELFF
CDR3 DNA: TGTGCCAGCAGCCAACAGAGGAGGGGACTTTCGAACACCGGGGAGCTGTTTTTT
J gene: TRBJ2-2
clone size: NA
V gene: TRBV7-8
D gene: NA

CDR3 protein: CASSSLAGAQGETQYF
CDR3 DNA: TGTGCCAGCAGTTCCCTAGCGGGGGCCCAAGGGGAGACCCAGTACTTC
J gene: TRBJ2-5
clone size: NA
V gene: TRBV27
D gene: TRBD2

CDR3 protein: CASSRGAGKNYGYTF
CDR3 DNA: TGTGCCAGCAGCCGAGGGGCCGGTAAAAACTATGGCTACACCTTC
J gene: TRBJ1-2
clone size: NA
V gene: TRBV7-6
D gene: NA

CDR3 protein: CASSPFRDGNYGYTF
CDR3 DNA: TGCGCCAGCAGCCCTTTCCGGGACGGTAACTATGGCTACACCTTC
J gene: TRBJ1-2
clone size: few
V gene: TRBV4-1
D gene: NA

CDR3 protein: CASNPPGANYGYTF
CDR3 DNA: TGTGCCAGCAACCCACCCGGGGCTAACTATGGCTACACCTTC
J gene: TRBJ1-2
clone size: NA
V gene: TRBV14
D gene: NA

CDR3 protein: CAWNTQGRRETQYF
CDR3 DNA: TGTGCCTGGAATACCCAGGGGCGCAGGGAGACCCAGTACTTC
J gene: TRBJ2-5
clone size: NA
V gene: TRBV30
D gene: NA

CDR3 protein: CASSAQESNYGYTF
CDR3 DNA: TGTGCCAGCAGCGCTCAGGAATCCAACTATGGCTACACCTTC
J gene: TRBJ1-2
clone size: NA
V gene: TRBV6-4
D gene: NA

CDR3 protein: CASSFGTRQKETQYF
CDR3 DNA: TGCGCCAGCAGCTTTGGGACGCGGCAAAAAGAGACCCAGTACTTC
J gene: TRBJ2-5
clone size: NA
V gene: TRBV5-1
D gene: NA

CDR3 protein: CASSSPSSGSSTDTQYF
CDR3 DNA: TGTGCCAGCAGTTCACCCAGTAGCGGGAGTAGTACAGATACGCAGTATTTT
J gene: TRBJ2-3
clone size: NA
V gene: TRBV27
D gene: TRBD2

CDR3 protein: CASSSRQADQPQHF
CDR3 DNA: TGTGCCAGCAGCTCAAGACAGGCAGATCAGCCCCAGCATTTT
J gene: TRBJ1-5
clone size: NA
V gene: TRBV5-6
D gene: NA

CDR3 protein: CASSLASGPTEAFF
CDR3 DNA: TGTGCCAGCAGCTTAGCGTCAGGGCCCACTGAAGCTTTCTTT
J gene: TRBJ1-1
clone size: NA
V gene: TRBV7-8
D gene: NA

CDR3 protein: CASSWGQGSYEQYF
CDR3 DNA: TGTGCCAGCAGTTGGGGACAGGGGTCCTACGAGCAGTACTTC
J gene: TRBJ2-7
clone size: few
V gene: TRBV28
D gene: TRBD1

CDR3 protein: CASSPNPSGRAKETQYF
CDR3 DNA: TGCGCCAGCAGCCCCAATCCTAGCGGGAGGGCCAAAGAGACCCAGTACTTC
J gene: TRBJ2-5
clone size: NA
V gene: TRBV4-1
D gene: TRBD2

CDR3 protein: CASSSTDSPLHF
CDR3 DNA: TGTGCCAGCAGCTCGACAGATTCACCCCTCCACTTT
J gene: TRBJ1-6
clone size: few
V gene: TRBV7-9
D gene: NA

CDR3 protein: CASSLEGSHAQYF
CDR3 DNA: TGTGCCAGCAGCTTAGAGGGCTCTCACGCGCAGTATTTT
J gene: TRBJ2-3
clone size: NA
V gene: TRBV7-9
D gene: NA

CDR3 protein: CASSQGTGVYGYTF
CDR3 DNA: TGTGCCAGCAGCCAAGGTACAGGGGTTTATGGCTACACCTTC
J gene: TRBJ1-2
clone size: NA
V gene: TRBV3-1/TRBV3-2
D gene: TRBD1

CDR3 protein: CASSIRAGQYNEQFF
CDR3 DNA: TGTGCCAGTAGCATAAGGGCGGGCCAGTACAATGAGCAGTTCTTC
J gene: TRBJ2-1
clone size: few
V gene: TRBV19
D gene: NA

CDR3 protein: CAGTTGINTGELFF
CDR3 DNA: TGTGCCGGCACGACGGGAATTAACACCGGGGAGCTGTTTTTT
J gene: TRBJ2-2
clone size: NA
V gene: TRBV5-4
D gene: NA

CDR3 protein: CASSLGEADTQYF
CDR3 DNA: TGTGCCAGCAGTTTGGGGGAAGCAGATACGCAGTATTTT
J gene: TRBJ2-3
clone size: few
V gene: TRBV12-3/TRBV12-4
D gene: NA

CDR3 protein: CASSLGSGVVAGELFF
CDR3 DNA: TGTGCCAGCAGCTTAGGGTCAGGGGTAGTAGCCGGGGAGCTGTTTTTT
J gene: TRBJ2-2
clone size: NA
V gene: TRBV11-2
D gene: NA

CDR3 protein: CASSERGELLQYF
CDR3 DNA: TGTGCCAGCAGTGAGCGGGGGGAGTTGTTGCAGTACTTC
J gene: TRBJ2-7
clone size: few
V gene: TRBV25-1
D gene: TRBD2

CDR3 protein: CASSSDGNYGYTF
CDR3 DNA: TGTGCCAGCAGCTCCGACGGTAACTATGGCTACACCTTC
J gene: TRBJ1-2
clone size: NA
V gene: TRBV5-4
D gene: NA

CDR3 protein: CASSRGGSGNTIYF
CDR3 DNA: TGTGCCAGCAGCCGGGGAGGATCTGGAAACACCATATATTTT
J gene: TRBJ1-3
clone size: NA
V gene: TRBV6-5
D gene: NA

CDR3 protein: CASSPLAGVNTEAFF
CDR3 DNA: TGTGCCAGCAGCCCCCTCGCAGGGGTGAACACTGAAGCTTTCTTT
J gene: TRBJ1-1
clone size: NA
V gene: TRBV5-4
D gene: NA

CDR3 protein: CAVQVSYEQYF
CDR3 DNA: TGTGCCGTACAGGTCTCCTACGAGCAGTACTTC
J gene: TRBJ2-7
clone size: NA
V gene: TRBV6-6
D gene: NA

CDR3 protein: CASSGAGQKKETQYF
CDR3 DNA: TGTGCCAGCAGCGGGGCGGGGCAGAAAAAAGAGACCCAGTACTTC
J gene: TRBJ2-5
clone size: NA
V gene: TRBV5-4
D gene: NA

CDR3 protein: CASSPIRTGELFF
CDR3 DNA: TGTGCCAGCAGCCCCATTCGGACCGGGGAGCTGTTTTTT
J gene: TRBJ2-2
clone size: NA
V gene: TRBV5-6
D gene: NA

CDR3 protein: CASSLYASGRSYEQYF
CDR3 DNA: TGTGCCAGCAGCTTATATGCTAGCGGGAGGTCCTACGAGCAGTACTTC
J gene: TRBJ2-7
clone size: NA
V gene: TRBV7-2
D gene: TRBD2

CDR3 protein: CASSLRRKETQYF
CDR3 DNA: TGTGCCAGCAGTTTACGGAGGAAAGAGACCCAGTACTTC
J gene: TRBJ2-5
clone size: NA
V gene: TRBV12-3/TRBV12-4
D gene: NA

CDR3 protein: CASSRDQIDEQYF
CDR3 DNA: TGTGCCAGCAGTCGGGACCAAATAGACGAGCAGTACTTC
J gene: TRBJ2-7
clone size: NA
V gene: TRBV7-9
D gene: NA

CDR3 protein: CAISGTSGNEQFF
CDR3 DNA: TGTGCCATCAGTGGGACTAGCGGCAATGAGCAGTTCTTC
J gene: TRBJ2-1
clone size: NA
V gene: TRBV10-3
D gene: TRBD2

CDR3 protein: CASSIEWGNQPQHF
CDR3 DNA: TGTGCCAGTAGTATAGAGTGGGGCAATCAGCCCCAGCATTTT
J gene: TRBJ1-5
clone size: NA
V gene: TRBV19
D gene: NA

CDR3 protein: CASSLEGRVVAFF
CDR3 DNA: TGCGCCAGCAGCTTGGAGGGCAGGGTGGTAGCTTTCTTT
J gene: TRBJ1-1
clone size: NA
V gene: TRBV5-1
D gene: NA

CDR3 protein: CASSQERGFGSYNEQFF
CDR3 DNA: TGTGCCAGCAGCCAGGAGCGGGGGTTTGGGTCCTACAATGAGCAGTTCTTC
J gene: TRBJ2-1
clone size: NA
V gene: TRBV3-1/TRBV3-2
D gene: TRBD2

CDR3 protein: CASSFSTGGSYEQYF
CDR3 DNA: TGTGCCAGCAGCTTCTCAACAGGGGGTAGCTACGAGCAGTACTTC
J gene: TRBJ2-7
clone size: few
V gene: TRBV5-5
D gene: TRBD1

CDR3 protein: CASSIKGGSEAFF
CDR3 DNA: TGTGCCAGTAGTATCAAGGGCGGCTCTGAAGCTTTCTTT
J gene: TRBJ1-1
clone size: NA
V gene: TRBV19
D gene: NA

CDR3 protein: CASSKEDRSEAFF
CDR3 DNA: TGCGCCAGCAGCAAAGAGGACAGGTCTGAAGCTTTCTTT
J gene: TRBJ1-1
clone size: few
V gene: TRBV5-1
D gene: TRBD1

CDR3 protein: CASSHPPKRDRDRHETYEQYF
CDR3 DNA: TGCGCCAGCAGCCACCCCCCCAAAAGGGACAGGGACCGCCACGAGACCTACGAGCAGTACTTC
J gene: TRBJ2-7
clone size: NA
V gene: TRBV4-1
D gene: TRBD1

CDR3 protein: CASSVGRVPGLDGYTF
CDR3 DNA: TGTGCCAGCAGCGTGGGCCGGGTTCCGGGTCTGGATGGCTACACCTTC
J gene: TRBJ1-2
clone size: NA
V gene: TRBV5-5
D gene: NA

CDR3 protein: CASSETATGELFF
CDR3 DNA: TGTGCCAGCAGTGAGACAGCCACCGGGGAGCTGTTTTTT
J gene: TRBJ2-2
clone size: NA
V gene: TRBV2
D gene: NA

CDR3 protein: CASTVGQGYGYTF
CDR3 DNA: TGTGCCAGCACAGTGGGACAGGGCTATGGCTACACCTTC
J gene: TRBJ1-2
clone size: NA
V gene: TRBV14
D gene: TRBD1

CDR3 protein: CASSFGTAYTF
CDR3 DNA: TGTGCCAGCAGTTTTGGCACAGCCTACACCTTC
J gene: TRBJ1-2
clone size: NA
V gene: TRBV12-3/TRBV12-4
D gene: NA

CDR3 protein: CASSPTGTSGYEQYF
CDR3 DNA: TGTGCCAGCTCACCAACCGGGACTTCGGGTTACGAGCAGTACTTC
J gene: TRBJ2-7
clone size: NA
V gene: TRBV18
D gene: NA

CDR3 protein: CASSPQIGNTIYF
CDR3 DNA: TGTGCCAGCAGTCCGCAAATTGGAAACACCATATATTTT
J gene: TRBJ1-3
clone size: NA
V gene: TRBV27
D gene: NA

CDR3 protein: CASSLRGGLQETQYF
CDR3 DNA: TGTGCCAGCAGCTTGCGTGGGGGCTTACAAGAGACCCAGTACTTC
J gene: TRBJ2-5
clone size: NA
V gene: TRBV5-4
D gene: NA

CDR3 protein: CASSGGHYALGEQFF
CDR3 DNA: TGTGCCAGCAGCGGGGGCCACTACGCCTTAGGCGAGCAGTTCTTC
J gene: TRBJ2-1
clone size: NA
V gene: TRBV5-4
D gene: NA

CDR3 protein: CASSLAGIGVAATEAFF
CDR3 DNA: TGTGCCAGCAGCTTAGCCGGGATCGGGGTGGCCGCCACTGAAGCTTTCTTT
J gene: TRBJ1-1
clone size: NA
V gene: TRBV7-8
D gene: NA

CDR3 protein: CASSLVGLGQGEKLFF
CDR3 DNA: TGTGCCAGCAGCTTAGTAGGGCTCGGACAGGGAGAAAAACTGTTTTTT
J gene: TRBJ1-4
clone size: few
V gene: TRBV7-9
D gene: TRBD1

CDR3 protein: CASSPGQGVTQYF
CDR3 DNA: TGTGCCAGCAGCCCGGGACAGGGAGTAACCCAGTACTTC
J gene: TRBJ2-5
clone size: NA
V gene: TRBV3-1/TRBV3-2
D gene: TRBD1

CDR3 protein: CASRIEQDDNEKLFF
CDR3 DNA: TGTGCCAGCAGAATAGAACAGGATGATAATGAAAAACTGTTTTTT
J gene: TRBJ1-4
clone size: few
V gene: TRBV21-1
D gene: NA